Shown below are 23 T cell receptor beta chains from a single sample sequenced in a study of T cell responses to AZD1222 COVID-19 vaccine. The method was immunoSEQ multiplex PCR; TCRdb's version includes in-frame clones alone and lacks a portion of them. The sample yields some 96,000 clones, around 87% seen once. The specimen comprised peripheral blood, sampled on day 0 of AZD1222 vaccination. The receptors come from an adult in good health.

V gene TRBV28 combines with J gene TRBJ1-4; tentative D call: TRBD1 (5 bases). Deletions cut 4 bases from V and 7 bases from J, with 7 bases between. The CDR3 spans 12 residues. Germline V lookup: CDR1 MDHEN, CDR2 SYDVKM. This CDR3 is CASSSRGEKLFF. The CDR3 bases are TGTGCCAGCAGTTCGAGGGGTGAAAAACTGTTTTTT.

The CDR3 nucleotides are TGTGCCAGCAGCCAATACAGTGCACCCTTTAAAAACATTCAGTACTTC. Its protein product is CASSQYSAPFKNIQYF. V gene TRBV3-1 (or the pseudogene TRBV3-2) combines with J gene TRBJ2-4; no clear D gene. V shed 2 bases and J shed 4 bases, with 15 bases lying between them. Germline V lookup: CDR1 LGHDT, CDR2 YNNKEL (reference sequence). This CDR3 contains 16 residues.

V usage is TRBV5-1 and J usage is TRBJ1-5, with D perhaps TRBD1 (5 bases). Looked up from germline, CDR1 is SGHRS and CDR2 is YFSETQ. The CDR3 runs to 14 residues. The V end was cut by 4 bases, the J end by 3 bases, with 11 bases between. The DNA of the CDR3 is TGCGCCAGCAGCATTGACAGCCCCAATCAGCCCCAGCATTTT. It translates to CASSIDSPNQPQHF.

This clone was counted once. This chain joins TRBV7-2 and TRBJ1-2; a possible D gene is TRBD1 (5 bases). CDR1 and CDR2 (germline): SGHTA, FQGNSA. The CDR3 contains 14 residues. The V end lost 1 base, the J end lost 5 bases, and 11 bases lay between the germline ends. For the CDR3, the DNA is TGTGCCAGCAGCTTAGATGGAGGGGCATATGGCTACACCTTC. It encodes CASSLDGGAYGYTF. Based on the CDR3 plus reference TRBV7-2 and TRBJ1-2, the full variable domain is GAGVSQSPSNKVTEKGKDVELRCDPISGHTALYWYRQSLGQGLEFLIYFQGNSAPDKSGLPSDRFSAERTGGSVSTLTIQRTQQEDSAVYLCASSLDGGAYGYTFGSGTRLTVV.

The rearrangement uses TRBV2 and TRBJ2-1; 10 bases line up with TRBD2. Looked up from germline, CDR1 is SNHLY and CDR2 is FYNNEI. The CDR3 consists of 15 residues. With V trimmed by 6 bases and J by 5 bases, 7 bases remained unmatched. The CDR3 protein is CASRYGTSDNNEQFF. The CDR3 coding sequence is TGTGCCAGCAGATACGGGACTAGCGACAACAATGAGCAGTTCTTC.

This clone was seen just once. The chain links TRBV4-3 to TRBJ2-7; D might be TRBD2 (6 bases). Per germline, CDR1 LGHNA and CDR2 YSLEER. There are 15 residues in the CDR3. The V gene lost 4 bases and the J gene lost 0 bases, with 13 bases spanning the gap. DNA of the CDR3: TGCGCCAGCAGCCCGGATCGGGACTTCTCCTACGAGCAGTACTTC. Translated: CASSPDRDFSYEQYF.

This rearrangement joins TRBV5-4 to TRBJ1-2, with D perhaps TRBD1 (6 bases). The ends were cut back, 2 bases at V and 0 bases at J, with 17 bases in the middle. The germline gives CDR1 SGHNT, CDR2 YYREEE (reference sequence). The CDR3 spans 17 residues. The CDR3 reads CASSFSPDSRSNYGYTF. DNA of the CDR3: TGTGCCAGCAGCTTCTCTCCGGACAGCAGATCTAACTATGGCTACACCTTC. Based on the CDR3 plus reference TRBV5-4 and TRBJ1-2, the full variable domain is ETGVTQSPTHLIKTRGQQVTLRCSSQSGHNTVSWYQQALGQGPQFIFQYYREEENGRGNFPPRFSGLQFPNYSSELNVNALELDDSALYLCASSFSPDSRSNYGYTFGSGTRLTVV.

This clone was found a few times. V is TRBV28 and J is TRBJ2-7; D could derive from TRBD1 or TRBD2 (5 bases each). The CDR3 spans 16 residues. The V gene's germline CDR1 is MDHEN and CDR2 SYDVKM. Trimming shortened V by 6 bases and J by 0 bases, and 18 bases separated the two germline ends. The CDR3 here is CASSSLTGTSSYEQYF. The DNA for the CDR3 is TGTGCCAGCAGCTCACTTACCGGGACCAGCTCCTACGAGCAGTACTTC.

The rearrangement uses TRBV20-1 and TRBJ1-1; D ambiguous. V was cut by 4 bases and J by 11 bases, with 5 bases left in between. This CDR3 comprises 8 residues. Germline V lookup: CDR1 DFQATT, CDR2 SNEGSKA (reference sequence). CDR3 nucleotides: TGCAGTGCTAAAGGTGCTTTCTTT. It yields the protein CSAKGAFF.

V and J are TRBV7-2 and TRBJ2-7; 9 positions match TRBD1. The J segment lost 4 bases and the V segment lost 4 bases, leaving 2 bases of the junction unmatched. This CDR3 contains 13 residues. Germline CDR1 reads SGHTA; CDR2 reads FQGNSA. The CDR3 sequence is CASSSGTGYEQYF. The DNA of the CDR3 is TGTGCCAGCAGCTCCGGGACAGGGTACGAGCAGTACTTC.

J is TRBJ1-5 and V is TRBV5-1; D might be TRBD1 (5 bases). This CDR3 region has 13 residues. Trimming took off 0 bases at V and 6 bases at J, with 7 bases between the two ends. CDR1 SGHRS and CDR2 YFSETQ come from the germline V gene. The CDR3 loop reads CASSLEGFQPQHF. The CDR3 DNA reads TGCGCCAGCAGCTTGGAGGGGTTTCAGCCCCAGCATTTT.

CDR3 in amino acids: CASSQDPGLNTEAFF. CDR3 sequence (DNA): TGTGCCAGCAGCCAAGACCCCGGATTGAACACTGAAGCTTTCTTT. This rearrangement joins TRBV4-2 to TRBJ1-1; unclear D gene. The germline gives CDR1 LGHNA, CDR2 YNFKEQ. V shed 0 bases and J shed 0 bases, with 8 bases lying between them. This CDR3 spans 15 amino acids.

The gene calls are TRBV21-1 and TRBJ2-3; TRBD1, the table's D call, was not compared with the DNA. TRBV21-1 is a listed pseudogene. This CDR3 is 16 amino acids long. CDR3 in DNA: TGTGCCAGCAGCAAAGTAGTGACAGGGAGCACAGATACGCAGTATTTT. Amino acid sequence: CASSKVVTGSTDTQYF.

The chain joins TRBV19 to TRBJ2-1; either TRBD1 or TRBD2 may supply D (5 bases each). This CDR3 spans 13 amino acids. V was clipped by 7 bases and J by 8 bases, with 15 bases between them. CDR1 and CDR2 from the germline V gene are LNHDA and SQIVND (reference sequence). In DNA, the CDR3 is TGTGCCAGTAACGGGGACCCCCGTGATGAGCAGTTCTTC. Its protein is CASNGDPRDEQFF.

The chain couples TRBV6-5 to TRBJ2-1, with D tentatively TRBD2 (5 bases). V was clipped by 7 bases and J by 6 bases, with 16 bases between them. Germline CDR1 reads MNHEY; CDR2 reads SVGAGI. There are 14 residues in the CDR3. CDR3 sequence reads: CASIVTIPSNEQFF. CDR3 bases: TGTGCCAGCATCGTGACTATCCCTAGCAATGAGCAGTTCTTC.

Concerning this clone: Additional DNA sequences in this sample encode the identical CDR3. The V and J genes are TRBV18 and TRBJ2-5; 8 positions match TRBD1. CDR1 and CDR2 from the germline V gene are KGHSH and LQKENI. The CDR3 totals 14 residues. The V and J ends lost 3 bases and 2 bases, in that order; junction bases with no gene match: 2. The DNA for the CDR3 is TGTGCCAGCTCACCGGGACAGGTTCAAGAGACCCAGTACTTC. Its translation is CASSPGQVQETQYF.

V is TRBV29-1 and J is TRBJ2-1; D is unclear. Germline-derived CDR1 and CDR2 are SQVTM and ANQGSEA. CDR3 length: 8 amino acids. Trimming took off 4 bases at V and 15 bases at J, with 7 bases between the two ends. CDR3 DNA: TGCAGCGTTGCCTCTGGGTTCTTC. This sequence encodes CSVASGFF.

The chain uses TRBV19 and TRBJ2-2; D uncertain. This CDR3 is built from 13 residues. Germline assignment: CDR1 LNHDA and CDR2 SQIVND (reference sequence). V lost 6 bases and J 8 bases, leaving 13 bases between the germline ends. The CDR3 sequence: CASRVARSGELFF. CDR3 nucleotide sequence: TGTGCCAGTAGAGTAGCTAGGAGTGGGGAGCTGTTTTTT.

In this sample, this clone turned up a few times. The CDR3 loop is CASSLERKPQPQHF. For the CDR3, the DNA is TGTGCCAGCAGCTTAGAGCGGAAGCCTCAGCCCCAGCATTTT. V and J are TRBV7-8 and TRBJ1-5; D is uncertain. The CDR3 spans 14 residues. The V and J ends lost 1 base and 6 bases respectively, with 10 bases between them. Germline V lookup: CDR1 SGHVS, CDR2 FQNEAQ.

The chain carries TRBV28 and TRBJ1-6, with TRBD1 identical over 9 bases. CDR3 length: 16 residues. V shed 7 bases, J shed 8 bases, and the junction held 12 bases outside the gene matches. Germline V gene data show CDR1 as MDHEN and CDR2 as SYDVKM. The CDR3 coding sequence is TGTGCCAGCATGAGGCCCGGGACAGGGTTGCATTCACCCCTCCACTTT. Its translation is CASMRPGTGLHSPLHF.

The V call is TRBV28, the J call TRBJ2-2, with 8 positions matching TRBD1. The CDR3 totals 15 residues. V lost 4 bases to trimming and J lost 5 bases; unmatched junction nucleotides: 6. Germline CDR1 MDHEN, CDR2 SYDVKM. The CDR3 DNA reads TGTGCCAGCAGTTCTTCCAGGGGGCTAACCGGGGAGCTGTTTTTT. Amino acids: CASSSSRGLTGELFF.

This clone occurred a few times. This rearrangement joins TRBV5-1 to TRBJ2-7; unclear D gene. The CDR3 runs 12 residues. CDR1 is SGHRS, CDR2 YFSETQ, per germline. The V gene lost 0 bases and the J gene lost 3 bases, with 4 bases spanning the gap. The DNA of the CDR3 is TGCGCCAGCAGCTTGGACAACTACGAGCAGTACTTC. It codes for CASSLDNYEQYF.

V gene TRBV27 combines with J gene TRBJ1-6, with TRBD1 matching over 9 bases. The ends lost 6 bases at V and 14 bases at J; junction bases unmatched: 14. The CDR3 extends over 15 amino acids. Looked up from germline, CDR1 is MNHEY and CDR2 is SMNVEV (reference sequence). The DNA for the CDR3 is TGTGCCAGCAGGGGTCAGGGGACAGGGATGCATGCCCTCCACTTT. Translation: CASRGQGTGMHALHF.